A single sample gave rise to the 26 T cell receptor beta chains below, sequenced in a study of PD-1 blockade in classical Hodgkin lymphoma (dated by TCRdb to the early 2020s). The time point label, read with the paper, signifies: cycle 1 day 1 (C1D1), immediately before nivolumab initiation. All trial patients had relapsed after autologous stem cell transplantation, with cohorts A, B and C differing in prior brentuximab vedotin exposure. The library was obtained by the immunoSEQ multiplex PCR assay. In TCRdb, the immuneACCESS table is reduced to in-frame sequences with V and J assigned. These tables do not hold every clone; where another copy was compared, an unresolved V gene accounts for under half, and the others remain unexplained. The sample table records about 97,000 clones; around 80% of these occur just once. The ten largest clones capture 10% to 15% of the sample. The specimen was peripheral blood mononuclear cells (PBMCs), collected at baseline. The receptors stem from a human donor with classical Hodgkin lymphoma.

In DNA form, the CDR3 reads TGTGCCAGCAGTTACCAGGGGACGGCCGGGGAGCTGTTTTTT. Translated: CASSYQGTAGELFF. This chain connects TRBV6-5 to TRBJ2-2; D may be TRBD1 (6 bases). Germline CDR1 is MNHEY and CDR2 is SVGAGI. The CDR3 is 14 residues long. V lost 2 bases to trimming and J lost 6 bases, with 10 bases between them.

Judged by abundance, this clone is medium-sized (0.01 to 0.1%). The chain recombines TRBV5-6 with TRBJ1-1; 8 nucleotides match TRBD1. The length of the CDR3 is 15 residues. The germline gives CDR1 SGHDT, CDR2 YYEEEE. Germline trimming cut 4 bases from V and 4 bases from J; bases unmatched to any gene: 9. CDR3 DNA sequence: TGTGCCAGCAGCCCGGACAGGGTTGCGCGCACTGAAGCTTTCTTT. It translates to CASSPDRVARTEAFF.

The V and J genes are TRBV7-6 and TRBJ1-1; TRBD1 might be the D (6 bases). Between the trimmed V and J ends, which lost 3 bases and 8 bases, there was a span of 13 bases. CDR3 size: 13 residues. The germline V gene has CDR1 SGHVS and CDR2 FNYEAQ. In DNA, the CDR3 is TGTGCCAGCAGCTTCGGACAGCAGACAGAAGCTTTCTTT. Amino acid sequence: CASSFGQQTEAFF.

This sequence joins TRBV6-5 and TRBJ1-1; D unresolved. Trimming removed 6 bases from V and 0 bases from J, with 5 bases in between. The CDR3 loop spans 12 amino acids. Germline V gene sequence: CDR1 MNHEY, CDR2 SVGAGI. CDR3 protein: CASRGMNTEAFF. The CDR3, as DNA: TGTGCCAGCAGAGGTATGAACACTGAAGCTTTCTTT.

This chain joins TRBV5-4 and TRBJ1-2; D is unresolved. The CDR3 length is 15 residues. The germline V gene encodes CDR1 SGHNT and CDR2 YYREEE (reference sequence). Trimming cost V 8 bases and J 0 bases, with 17 bases left between them. CDR3 in DNA: TGTGCCAGTACCCGAAGAGAGGGCCCTAACTATGGCTACACCTTC. It yields the protein CASTRREGPNYGYTF. Full variable domain (rest looked up from reference TRBV5-4 and TRBJ1-2): ETGVTQSPTHLIKTRGQQVTLRCSSQSGHNTVSWYQQALGQGPQFIFQYYREEENGRGNFPPRFSGLQFPNYSSELNVNALELDDSALYLCASTRREGPNYGYTFGSGTRLTVV.

The genes are TRBV6-1 and TRBJ1-1; D remains ambiguous. Trimming pared 8 bases from V and 0 bases from J, leaving 16 bases between. The CDR3 is made up of 15 amino acids. Germline CDR1 MNHNS, CDR2 SASEGT. Here the CDR3 DNA reads TGTGCCAGCTGCCCGGGCTCCCCCATGAACACTGAAGCTTTCTTT. It encodes CASCPGSPMNTEAFF.

The chain links TRBV5-1 to TRBJ2-1; 15 nucleotides match TRBD2. The CDR3 runs 17 residues. The V gene end was trimmed by 4 bases and the J gene end by 3 bases; junction bases not matched to a gene: 5. Looked up from germline, CDR1 is SGHRS and CDR2 is YFSETQ. The CDR3 region is CASSQGLAGGHYNEQFF. The CDR3 nucleotides are TGCGCCAGCAGCCAGGGACTAGCGGGAGGTCACTACAATGAGCAGTTCTTC.

The rearrangement joins TRBV9 to TRBJ1-1; 8 bases fit TRBD1. The V gene's germline CDR1 is SGDLS and CDR2 YYNGEE. This CDR3 contains 15 residues. The J segment lost 4 bases and the V segment lost 4 bases, leaving 9 bases of the junction unmatched. In DNA form, the CDR3 reads TGTGCCAGCAGCACATCAGGGGGCTGGGGCACTGAAGCTTTCTTT. It yields the protein CASSTSGGWGTEAFF. Looking up the rest from reference TRBV9 and TRBJ1-1 gives the full variable domain: DSGVTQTPKHLITATGQRVTLRCSPRSGDLSVYWYQQSLDQGLQFLIQYYNGEERAKGNILERFSAQQFPDLHSELNLSSLELGDSALYFCASSTSGGWGTEAFFGQGTRLTVV.

The chain employs TRBV9 and TRBJ2-2; D unclear. This CDR3 has 16 amino acids. CDR1 is SGDLS and CDR2 is YYNGEE in the germline V gene. Trimming stripped 2 bases from V and 1 base from J, with 12 bases between. The CDR3 coding sequence is TGTGCCAGCAGCGTTTTCACTTTGGGGAACACCGGGGAGCTGTTTTTT. It translates to CASSVFTLGNTGELFF.

The genes are TRBV5-6 and TRBJ2-1; 8 bases are a match to TRBD1. The ends lost 3 bases at V and 4 bases at J; junction bases unmatched: 12. Germline assignment: CDR1 SGHDT and CDR2 YYEEEE. The CDR3 covers 17 residues. CDR3: CASSYWTGRGGYNEQFF. CDR3 in DNA: TGTGCCAGCAGCTACTGGACAGGGCGAGGGGGTTACAATGAGCAGTTCTTC.

The J gene is TRBJ2-1, the V gene TRBV10-3; D not resolved. The CDR3 is 12 amino acids. V was cut by 4 bases and J by 8 bases, with 9 bases left in between. The germline CDR1 and CDR2 sequences are ENHRY and SYGVKD. Here the CDR3 reads CAISGTADEQFF. The CDR3 DNA reads as TGTGCCATCAGTGGGACGGCCGATGAGCAGTTCTTC.

The chain uses TRBV12-5 and TRBJ2-5, with D maybe TRBD1 (5 bases). Deletions cut 3 bases from V and 0 bases from J, with 11 bases between. The CDR3 sequence is 15 residues long. From germline, CDR1 is LGHNT and CDR2 FRNRAP. CDR3 residues: CASGFGQGNQETQYF. Written as DNA, the CDR3 is TGTGCTAGTGGTTTTGGGCAGGGAAACCAAGAGACCCAGTACTTC. Supplemented by reference TRBV12-5 and TRBJ2-5, the full variable domain reads DARVTQTPRHKVTEMGQEVTMRCQPILGHNTVFWYRQTMMQGLELLAYFRNRAPLDDSGMPKDRFSAEMPDATLATLKIQPSEPRDSAVYFCASGFGQGNQETQYFGPGTRLLVL.

The genes are TRBV5-1 and TRBJ1-1, with no clear D. This CDR3 is built from 12 residues. V lost 4 bases to trimming and J lost 3 bases, with 7 bases between them. In germline, CDR1 is SGHRS, CDR2 YFSETQ. CDR3 sequence reads: CASSLSDTEAFF. In DNA form, the CDR3 reads TGCGCCAGCAGCCTGTCGGACACTGAAGCTTTCTTT.

Of note for this clone: Other DNA sequences in the same sample also yield this CDR3. This chain joins TRBV30 and TRBJ1-1; no clear D gene. This CDR3 is 12 amino acids long. V was shortened by 2 bases and J by 0 bases, with 4 bases between the two germline ends. Germline V gives CDR1 GTSNPN, CDR2 SVGIG (reference sequence). The CDR3 sequence is CAWSRVNTEAFF. The DNA of the CDR3 is TGTGCCTGGAGTAGAGTGAACACTGAAGCTTTCTTT.

The rearrangement uses TRBV19 and TRBJ2-1; a weak D match, TRBD2 (6 bases). CDR1 and CDR2 (germline): LNHDA, SQIVND (reference sequence). The length of the CDR3 is 14 residues. Between the trimmed V and J ends, which lost 6 bases and 4 bases, there was a span of 13 bases. CDR3 residues: CASSPLAGYNEQFF. As DNA, the CDR3 is TGTGCCAGTAGCCCCCTGGCGGGGTACAATGAGCAGTTCTTC. Supplemented by reference TRBV19 and TRBJ2-1, the full variable domain reads DGGITQSPKYLFRKEGQNVTLSCEQNLNHDAMYWYRQDPGQGLRLIYYSQIVNDFQKGDIAEGYSVSREKKESFPLTVTSAQKNPTAFYLCASSPLAGYNEQFFGPGTRLTVL.

In this sample, this clone turned up a few times. V usage is TRBV2 and J usage is TRBJ2-7; D is perhaps TRBD1 (7 bases). Trimming removed 4 bases from V and 6 bases from J, with 25 bases in between. The CDR3 sequence is 17 residues long. Germline CDR1 is SNHLY and CDR2 is FYNNEI. As DNA, the CDR3 is TGTGCCAGCAGTGGGAGGGGCACAGGGGTGGATTGGGCCGAGCAGTACTTC. Protein sequence: CASSGRGTGVDWAEQYF.

The chain uses TRBV7-3 and TRBJ2-3; 9 bases agree with TRBD2. The V and J ends lost 3 bases and 2 bases, in that order; junction bases with no gene match: 3. Germline values: CDR1 SGHTA, CDR2 FQGTGA. CDR3 length equals 15 residues. CDR3 amino acids: CASSLGLAVTDTQYF. CDR3 sequence (DNA): TGTGCCAGCAGCTTGGGACTAGCAGTCACAGATACGCAGTATTTT.

This chain connects TRBV7-8 to TRBJ2-1; D uncertain. This CDR3 has 12 amino acids. The germline V gene encodes CDR1 SGHVS and CDR2 FQNEAQ. Between the trimmed V and J ends, which lost 5 bases and 10 bases, there was a span of 12 bases. CDR3: CASSPRPAEQFF. In DNA form, the CDR3 reads TGTGCCAGCAGCCCCCGACCCGCGGAGCAGTTCTTC.

J is TRBJ2-5 and V is TRBV4-2, with 11 bases that match TRBD2. V lost 0 bases, J lost 4 bases, and 4 bases stayed unmatched. From germline, CDR1 is LGHNA and CDR2 YNFKEQ. The CDR3 length is 16 residues. CDR3 DNA sequence: TGTGCCAGCAGCCAAGAACTAGCGGGAGAGCCAGAGACCCAGTACTTC. Its translation is CASSQELAGEPETQYF.

This chain joins TRBV5-4 and TRBJ2-3; TRBD2 agrees at 14 bases. Germline-derived CDR1 and CDR2 are SGHNT and YYREEE (reference sequence). The CDR3 is 17 residues long. Trimming at V came to 4 bases and at J to 0 bases, leaving 4 bases not matched to a gene. The CDR3 sequence: CASSHRLAGGSTDTQYF. DNA for the CDR3: TGTGCCAGCAGCCACCGACTAGCGGGAGGGAGCACAGATACGCAGTATTTT.

This chain joins TRBV21-1 and TRBJ1-5. TRBV21-1 is a known pseudogene. This CDR3 region has 16 residues. The CDR3 coding sequence is TGTGCCAGCAACCCATCGGGGGGCCTGGTCAATCAGCCCCAGCATTTT. This encodes CASNPSGGLVNQPQHF.

The CDR3 DNA reads as TGTGCCAGCAGCTTGCAGGGGCCTAATGAAAAACTGTTTTTT. Protein: CASSLQGPNEKLFF. The chain couples TRBV5-4 to TRBJ1-4; D might be TRBD1 (6 bases). Germline V gene data show CDR1 as SGHNT and CDR2 as YYREEE (reference sequence). The V gene lost 1 base and the J gene lost 3 bases, with 7 bases spanning the gap. The length of the CDR3 is 14 residues.

V gene TRBV5-4 combines with J gene TRBJ2-1; D is perhaps TRBD1 (6 bases). CDR3 length equals 14 residues. V lost 0 bases and J lost 5, with 9 bases in between. Germline CDR1 and CDR2: SGHNT and YYREEE (reference sequence). The DNA for the CDR3 is TGTGCCAGCAGCTTGGACAGGGTAAACAATGAGCAGTTCTTC. Translation gives CASSLDRVNNEQFF. Full variable domain (rest looked up from reference TRBV5-4 and TRBJ2-1): ETGVTQSPTHLIKTRGQQVTLRCSSQSGHNTVSWYQQALGQGPQFIFQYYREEENGRGNFPPRFSGLQFPNYSSELNVNALELDDSALYLCASSLDRVNNEQFFGPGTRLTVL.

The V and J genes are TRBV18 and TRBJ2-6, with D tentatively TRBD2 (6 bases). Trimming took 3 bases from V and 0 from J, leaving 18 bases between them. The CDR3 has 19 amino acids. Germline CDR1 KGHSH, CDR2 LQKENI. The CDR3 sequence: CASSPPRVGRLSGANVLTF. The CDR3, as DNA: TGTGCCAGCTCACCCCCTAGGGTCGGGAGACTCTCTGGGGCCAACGTCCTGACTTTC.

The chain employs TRBV27 and TRBJ2-7, with D maybe TRBD2 (6 bases). CDR1 is MNHEY, CDR2 SMNVEV, per germline (reference sequence). Between the trimmed V and J ends, which lost 10 bases and 4 bases, there was a span of 26 bases. CDR3 size: 16 residues. CDR3 protein: CATSQLVAAGIYEQYF. CDR3 nucleotide sequence: TGTGCCACATCTCAGTTGGTAGCGGCGGGGATATACGAGCAGTACTTC.

The chain links TRBV29-1 to TRBJ2-1; 8 bases line up with TRBD2. The germline V gene has CDR1 SQVTM and CDR2 ANQGSEA. Trimming took 7 bases from V and 6 from J; bases not matched to a gene: 11. The CDR3 has 14 residues. The chain's CDR3 is CSAGGRETRNEQFF. Written as DNA, the CDR3 is TGCAGCGCGGGGGGGCGGGAGACGCGCAATGAGCAGTTCTTC.